The 19 T cell receptor beta chains presented below share a single source sample, sequenced in a study of blood T cell repertoires in COVID-19. Only in-frame clones appear in the TCRdb table, and some are missing; sequencing was by immunoSEQ multiplex PCR. The table has under 300,000 clones, roughly 82% seen once; the top ten hold 4.5% to 5%. The sample was peripheral blood. These receptors all come from a woman of 80 years or more with active or convalescent COVID-19.

For this clone: The CDR3 does not end in the conserved phenylalanine or tryptophan, so this is likely a read error. The DNA is omitted, as the CDR3 cannot be located on it reliably, and the CDR3 follows TCRdb's listing. This chain joins TRBV6-1 and TRBJ2-4; the table's D gene call, TRBD1, was not cross checked with the DNA. Termini included, the CDR3 measures 12 amino acids. Germline V lookup: CDR1 MNHNS, CDR2 SASEGT. CDR3 sequence: CASSEFYQGIYV.

The chain couples TRBV28 to TRBJ1-1; D gene ambiguous. This CDR3 comprises 11 residues. V was pared by 6 bases and J by 1 base, with 3 bases between. Germline-derived CDR1 and CDR2 are MDHEN and SYDVKM. The CDR3 is CASRRNTEAFF. The CDR3 DNA is TGTGCCAGCAGGAGGAACACTGAAGCTTTCTTT. The full variable domain, in which reference TRBV28 and TRBJ1-1 provide the parts outside the CDR3, is DVKVTQSSRYLVKRTGEKVFLECVQDMDHENMFWYRQDPGLGLRLIYFSYDVKMKEKGDIPEGYSVSREKKERFSLILESASTNQTSMYLCASRRNTEAFFGQGTRLTVV.

This clone came up once. A junction end diverges from the germline sequence, so it may reflect a read error. CDR3 residues: CASREGASGNSPLHF. The CDR3 nucleotides read TGTGCCAGCAGGGAAGGGGCATCCGGTAATTCACCCCTCCACTTT. The chain employs TRBV2 and TRBJ1-6; weak D call: TRBD1 (5 bases). The CDR3 loop spans 15 amino acids. Germline-derived CDR1 and CDR2 are SNHLY and FYNNEI.

The chain couples TRBV28 to TRBJ1-1; D might be TRBD1 (5 bases). Trimming removed 6 bases from V and 3 bases from J, with 14 bases in between. Germline loops: CDR1 MDHEN, CDR2 SYDVKM. This CDR3 spans 14 amino acids. CDR3 DNA: TGTGCCAGCAGACAGGCAGGGTGGGACACTGAAGCTTTCTTT. Protein product: CASRQAGWDTEAFF.

This chain links TRBV5-1 with TRBJ2-5; D might be TRBD2 (6 bases). Germline CDR1 is SGHRS and CDR2 is YFSETQ. The CDR3 has 18 amino acids. With 3 bases removed from V and 4 bases from J, the gap between germline ends came to 25 bases. The DNA of the CDR3 is TGCGCCAGCAGCTACGGTTTGGATGCAGGGTCAGCGGGAGAGACCCAGTACTTC. The encoded protein is CASSYGLDAGSAGETQYF.

V gene TRBV19 combines with J gene TRBJ1-2; D remains ambiguous. The CDR3 has 12 amino acids. The germline V and J ends were trimmed by 5 bases and 5 bases, with 9 bases remaining between them. Germline V gene data show CDR1 as LNHDA and CDR2 as SQIVND (reference sequence). CDR3 in amino acids: CASSPRTYGYTF. The DNA for the CDR3 is TGTGCCAGTAGTCCCCGGACTTATGGCTACACCTTC. Based on the CDR3 plus reference TRBV19 and TRBJ1-2, the full variable domain is DGGITQSPKYLFRKEGQNVTLSCEQNLNHDAMYWYRQDPGQGLRLIYYSQIVNDFQKGDIAEGYSVSREKKESFPLTVTSAQKNPTAFYLCASSPRTYGYTFGSGTRLTVV.

The V call is TRBV29-1, the J call TRBJ1-1; D remains ambiguous. V lost 4 bases and J lost 6, with 15 bases in between. The germline CDR1 and CDR2 sequences are SQVTM and ANQGSEA. The CDR3 is 13 amino acids. Here the CDR3 reads CSVVLIGSAEAFF. The CDR3 bases are TGCAGCGTTGTACTTATAGGGAGCGCTGAAGCTTTCTTT.

V usage is TRBV19 and J usage is TRBJ1-5, with TRBD1 matching over 9 bases. CDR1 is LNHDA and CDR2 is SQIVND in the germline V gene (reference sequence). J lost 6 bases, V lost 5 bases, and 8 bases had no gene match. This CDR3 spans 15 amino acids. CDR3 region: CASSSRQGGGQPQHF. CDR3 nucleotide sequence: TGTGCCAGTAGTTCACGACAGGGGGGAGGTCAGCCCCAGCATTTT. The entire variable domain, with the rest obtained from reference TRBV19 and TRBJ1-5, is as follows: DGGITQSPKYLFRKEGQNVTLSCEQNLNHDAMYWYRQDPGQGLRLIYYSQIVNDFQKGDIAEGYSVSREKKESFPLTVTSAQKNPTAFYLCASSSRQGGGQPQHFGDGTRLSIL.

The chain carries TRBV6-5 and TRBJ2-5; the D is unclear. Trimming stripped 4 bases from V and 5 bases from J, with 8 bases between. Germline V gene sequence: CDR1 MNHEY, CDR2 SVGAGI. The CDR3 length is 12 residues. CDR3 region: CASSSSEETQYF. CDR3 nucleotides: TGTGCCAGCAGTTCTAGTGAGGAGACCCAGTACTTC.

This chain uses TRBV15 with TRBJ1-1; no firm D call. Deletions cut 1 base from V and 8 bases from J, with 14 bases between. Per the germline V gene, CDR1 is LNHNV and CDR2 is YYDKDF (reference sequence). CDR3 length: 14 residues. As DNA, the CDR3 is TGTGCCACCAGCAGAGTAGGAGGGTTCCGGGAAGCTTTCTTT. This translates into CATSRVGGFREAFF.

V and J are TRBV5-1 and TRBJ1-1, with D possibly TRBD1 on 6 matching bases. The CDR3 is made up of 16 amino acids. Germline loops: CDR1 SGHRS, CDR2 YFSETQ. Trimming took off 4 bases at V and 1 base at J, with 17 bases between the two ends. The CDR3 is CASSPSYRAANTEAFF. The CDR3 DNA is TGCGCCAGCAGCCCATCCTACAGGGCAGCGAACACTGAAGCTTTCTTT.

This rearrangement joins TRBV6-5 to TRBJ2-1; D is possibly TRBD1 (7 bases). The V end was cut by 7 bases, the J end by 8 bases, with 12 bases between. The CDR3 runs 12 residues. Germline CDR1 MNHEY, CDR2 SVGAGI. CDR3 nucleotides: TGTGCCAGCAACCAGGGGGAGGATGAGCAGTTCTTC. It codes for CASNQGEDEQFF.

The rearrangement uses TRBV10-1 and TRBJ1-1; D is possibly TRBD1 (6 bases). V was trimmed by 6 bases and J by 6 bases, leaving 20 bases between them. Per germline, CDR1 WNHNN and CDR2 SYGVQD (reference sequence). The CDR3 is 15 amino acids. The CDR3 is CASRPDSGPLAEAFF. As DNA, the CDR3 is TGCGCCAGCAGGCCGGACAGTGGGCCGTTGGCTGAAGCTTTCTTT.

This chain connects TRBV7-2 to TRBJ1-2; 9 bases map to TRBD1. CDR1 and CDR2 from the germline V gene are SGHTA and FQGNSA. Trimming cost V 3 bases and J 5 bases; bases outside gene matches: 7. There are 15 residues in the CDR3. The DNA for the CDR3 is TGTGCCAGCAGCTTCATGGCGGGACAGGGATATGGCTACACCTTC. Translation gives CASSFMAGQGYGYTF.

Only one count was recorded for this clone. V is TRBV12-3 or TRBV12-4 and J is TRBJ1-1; D gene uncertain. The CDR3 contains 13 residues. V lost 5 bases to trimming and J lost 1 base, with 8 bases between them. In DNA, the CDR3 is TGTGCCAGCAGTCAAAATTCGAACACTGAAGCTTTCTTT. Its protein is CASSQNSNTEAFF.

This clone has just a few counts. This rearrangement joins TRBV6-6 to TRBJ1-1; 10 bases are a match to TRBD1. CDR1 and CDR2 (germline): MNHNY, SVGAGI (reference sequence). V shed 4 bases, J shed 4 bases, and the junction held 6 bases outside the gene matches. This CDR3 has 15 amino acids. The chain's CDR3 is CASSLTGGAGTEAFF. CDR3 sequence (DNA): TGTGCCAGCAGTTTGACAGGGGGCGCGGGCACTGAAGCTTTCTTT.

This clone was detected only a few times. The chain links TRBV28 to TRBJ2-1, with 10 bases lining up with TRBD2. The V gene's germline CDR1 is MDHEN and CDR2 SYDVKM. The CDR3 has 15 residues. Trimming cost V 5 bases and J 10 bases; bases outside gene matches: 11. DNA for the CDR3: TGTGCCAGCAGTCGGGGGATAGCGGGAGGATTCGAGCAGTTCTTC. Amino acid sequence: CASSRGIAGGFEQFF.

V usage is TRBV19 and J usage is TRBJ1-5; D gene ambiguous. The germline gives CDR1 LNHDA, CDR2 SQIVND (reference sequence). Trimming cost V 6 bases and J 3 bases, with 9 bases left between them. The CDR3 consists of 13 residues. The CDR3 is CASSIGPNQPQHF. Written as DNA, the CDR3 is TGTGCCAGTAGCATCGGTCCCAATCAGCCCCAGCATTTT. Full variable domain (rest looked up from reference TRBV19 and TRBJ1-5): DGGITQSPKYLFRKEGQNVTLSCEQNLNHDAMYWYRQDPGQGLRLIYYSQIVNDFQKGDIAEGYSVSREKKESFPLTVTSAQKNPTAFYLCASSIGPNQPQHFGDGTRLSIL.

The chain combines TRBV6-2 or TRBV6-3 with TRBJ2-3; 10 nucleotides align to TRBD2. The CDR3 extends over 16 amino acids. Trimming at V came to 2 bases and at J to 5 bases, leaving 7 bases not matched to a gene. Germline CDR1 reads MNHEY; CDR2 reads SVGEGT. CDR3 sequence: CASSYEGTSVLDTQYF. As DNA, the CDR3 is TGTGCCAGCAGTTACGAGGGGACTAGCGTCTTAGATACGCAGTATTTT.